This TCR beta chain was sequenced during a study of T cells in Graves' hyperthyroidism and ophthalmopathy. This clonotype was seen many times. The CDR3 regions of TCR beta were amplified from RNA transcripts. The HTBI set primed first-round TCR CDR3 RT-PCR. TCRdb recomputed calls from the multiplex PCR reads with MiXCR, one row per CDR3 protein. The sample shows 660,000 or so distinct CDR3 sequences, just under 45% of them seen only once. This CDR3 has 19 amino acids. Trimming removed 5 bases from V and 0 bases from J, with 20 bases in between. CDR1 is SGHVS and CDR2 is FQNEAQ in the germline V gene. Input material: peripheral blood or thyroid tissue (not recorded which). The J gene is TRBJ2-6, the V gene TRBV7-8; tentative D call: TRBD2 (6 bases). This TCR was sampled from an adult man with Graves' disease, either hyperthyroidism or ophthalmopathy (not recorded which). The CDR3 region is CASSPRRGGIASGANVLTF. In nucleotides, the CDR3 is TGTGCCAGCAGCCCCAGGAGGGGCGGGATCGCCTCTGGGGCCAACGTCCTGACTTTC.